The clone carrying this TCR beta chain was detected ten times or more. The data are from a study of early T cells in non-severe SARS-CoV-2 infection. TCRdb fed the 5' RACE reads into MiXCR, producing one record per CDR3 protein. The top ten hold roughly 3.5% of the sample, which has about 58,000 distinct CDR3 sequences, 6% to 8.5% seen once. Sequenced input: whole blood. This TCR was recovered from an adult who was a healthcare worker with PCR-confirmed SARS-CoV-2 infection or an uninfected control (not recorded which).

The CDR3: CASRHRDRGRTDTQYF. The CDR3 DNA follows: TGTGCCAGCAGACACCGCGACAGGGGGCGTACAGATACGCAGTATTTT. J is TRBJ2-3 and V is TRBV7-9, with 10 bases matching TRBD1. V trimming: 6 bases; J trimming: 3 bases; junction bases outside the gene matches: 9. The germline CDR1 and CDR2 sequences are SEHNR and FQNEAQ (reference sequence). CDR3 length: 16 amino acids.